The next 5 T cell receptor beta chains were all read from a single sample in a study of vaccination effects on CD4 cells after COVID-19. Sequencing used immunoSEQ multiplex PCR; TCRdb keeps in-frame clones, though not all of them. Found here are roughly 26,000 clones, 78% of them singletons; the top ten hold roughly 16%. Before sequencing, viral peptide pools were used by the ViraFEST assay to expand antigen-specific CD4+ T cells. Researchers isolated CD4+ T cells once around 11 days of culture had elapsed. The person was diagnosed with PCR-confirmed SARS-CoV-2 infection between March and December 2020. For these receptors, no antigen is known. The material was CD4+ T cells from PBMCs cultured with HCoV-NL63 spike peptides, obtained before COVID-19 vaccination. These receptors all stem from a human donor who had a prior SARS-CoV-2 infection.

This clone was seen just once. The chain is built from TRBV25-1 and TRBJ2-2; D gene unclear. V shed 3 bases and J shed 0 bases, with 8 bases lying between them. Germline values: CDR1 MGHDK, CDR2 SYGVNS. CDR3 length: 15 amino acids. CDR3 nucleotide sequence: TGTGCCAGCAGTGATCACACAGCGAACACCGGGGAGCTGTTTTTT. It codes for CASSDHTANTGELFF.

This CDR3 reads CASSQLLEPIDTQYF. The CDR3 DNA reads as TGCGCCAGCAGCCAATTGCTGGAGCCGATAGATACGCAGTATTTT. This chain links TRBV4-3 with TRBJ2-3, with D uncertain. V lost 2 bases and J 5 bases, leaving 14 bases between the germline ends. The CDR3 totals 15 residues. The V gene's germline CDR1 is LGHNA and CDR2 YSLEER.

The chain employs TRBV7-8 and TRBJ2-3; D gene uncertain. The V end was cut by 1 base, the J end by 2 bases, with 16 bases between. Per the germline V gene, CDR1 is SGHVS and CDR2 is FQNEAQ. The CDR3 length is 17 residues. The DNA of the CDR3 is TGTGCCAGCAGCTTAGGTGTGGGATCTTCACTCACAGATACGCAGTATTTT. The encoded protein is CASSLGVGSSLTDTQYF. Full variable domain (outside the CDR3, taken from reference TRBV7-8 and TRBJ2-3): GAGVSQSPRYKVAKRGQDVALRCDPISGHVSLFWYQQALGQGPEFLTYFQNEAQLDKSGLPSDRFFAERPEGSVSTLKIQRTQQEDSAVYLCASSLGVGSSLTDTQYFGPGTRLTVL.

The rearrangement joins TRBV5-1 to TRBJ1-4, with D perhaps TRBD1 (6 bases). The CDR3 has 14 amino acids. CDR1 is SGHRS, CDR2 YFSETQ, per germline. Trimming stripped 4 bases from V and 6 bases from J, with 13 bases between. CDR3 bases: TGCGCCAGCAGCGGGGTGGCAGGGGATGAAAAACTGTTTTTT. Encoded protein: CASSGVAGDEKLFF.

This sequence joins TRBV7-8 and TRBJ1-1; tentatively, D is TRBD1 (5 bases). Looked up from germline, CDR1 is SGHVS and CDR2 is FQNEAQ. This CDR3 is 14 amino acids long. The V and J ends lost 4 bases and 2 bases respectively, with 11 bases between them. The CDR3: CASSWWGVNTEAFF. The DNA for the CDR3 is TGTGCCAGCAGCTGGTGGGGGGTAAACACTGAAGCTTTCTTT.